The source of this TCR beta chain is a study of T cell repertoires in cytomegalovirus infection. Study-level background: From public TCR beta signatures came an indication of both CMV infection and matching HLA type. Study observations and caveats: Cumulative public TCR beta family frequency identified CMV carriers with the relevant HLA. CMV-specific TCR beta clonotypes restricted by HLA-C were the ones dominating the ex vivo response.

The CDR3 runs 16 residues. CDR1 and CDR2 from the germline V gene are MDHEN and SYDVKM. V lost 10 bases and J lost 1, with 22 bases in between. Each CDR3 protein is one row after TCRdb ran MiXCR on the reads. Seen here are 740,000 or so distinct CDR3 sequences, approximately 34% observed once, and the top ten hold about 2.8%. In the case of this clonotype: Its antigen is unknown.

The sequencing sample was made of PBMCs. This clonotype originated in a human donor in good health (CMV status not recorded). Some clones in this sample may be carry-over from other donors' samples. The chain uses TRBV28 and TRBJ1-2; possibly TRBD1 for D (6 bases). CDR3 nucleotides: TGTGCCACCTCTCTGTACAGGGCGGTGGTTAACTATGGCTACACCTTC. Its protein product is CATSLYRAVVNYGYTF.